Listed below are T cell receptor beta chains from one sample, sequenced in a study of blood T cell repertoires in COVID-19. Sequenced by immunoSEQ multiplex PCR; TCRdb stores in-frame clones only, minus some. Here the sample spans some 110,000 clones, 90% being singletons. The sequencing input was peripheral blood. Receptors were obtained from a human donor with active COVID-19. The donor label of this sample is uncertain. Each CDR3 is given with its conserved first and last residue. Fields, in order: D gene, V gene, J gene, clone size, CDR3 protein, CDR3 DNA. D genes are given only for firm matches. The size entry is marked missing in some rows and otherwise reads once, few, many or a size class.

>NA|TRBV5-1|TRBJ2-1|NA
CASSLGLINEQFF
TGCGCCAGCAGCTTGGGACTCATCAATGAGCAGTTCTTC
>TRBD2|TRBV5-1|TRBJ2-3|NA
CASSISPAGGPADTQYF
TGCGCCAGCAGCATTAGCCCCGCGGGGGGTCCCGCAGATACGCAGTATTTT
>TRBD1|TRBV7-9|TRBJ1-4|NA
CASSLAMTGANEKLFF
TGTGCCAGCAGCTTAGCGATGACAGGGGCTAATGAAAAACTGTTTTTT
>NA|TRBV6-6|TRBJ1-6|NA
CASSYAPRGGSPLHF
TGTGCCAGCAGTTATGCCCCCCGGGGGGGCTCACCCCTCCACTTT
>TRBD1|TRBV28|TRBJ1-6|NA
CASSPGTGVPNSPLHF
TGTGCCAGCAGTCCCGGGACAGGGGTACCTAATTCACCCCTCCACTTT
>TRBD2|TRBV15|TRBJ2-1|NA
CATSRDLGTSISNEQFF
TGTGCCACCAGCAGAGATCTCGGGACTAGTATTAGCAATGAGCAGTTCTTC
>NA|TRBV12-3/TRBV12-4|TRBJ2-7|NA
CASSFSSSYEQYF
TGTGCCAGCAGTTTTAGCAGCTCCTACGAGCAGTACTTC
>TRBD1|TRBV7-2|TRBJ2-5|NA
CASSPGQIQETQYF
TGTGCCAGCAGCCCGGGACAGATCCAAGAGACCCAGTACTTC
>NA|TRBV9|TRBJ2-3|NA
CASSATEGGAGGDTQYF
TGTGCCAGCAGCGCGACCGAAGGAGGGGCGGGCGGGGATACGCAGTATTTT
>NA|TRBV19|TRBJ2-3|NA
CATRAGGGGTDTQYF
TGTGCCACCCGAGCAGGCGGGGGCGGAACAGATACGCAGTATTTT
>TRBD1|TRBV7-8|TRBJ1-1|NA
CASSPRQGWNTEAFF
TGTGCCAGCAGCCCCCGACAGGGTTGGAACACTGAAGCTTTCTTT
>NA|TRBV30|TRBJ1-1|NA
CAWCRALCTEAFF
TGTGCCTGGTGCAGGGCTTTGTGCACTGAAGCTTTCTTT
>NA|TRBV6-4|TRBJ1-6|NA
CASRRSPLHF
TGTGCCAGCAGACGGTCACCCCTCCACTTT
>NA|TRBV2|TRBJ2-3|NA
CASNRLERNTDTQYF
TGTGCCAGCAACCGCTTGGAGAGGAACACAGATACGCAGTATTTT
>TRBD1|TRBV2|TRBJ1-1|NA
CASGILLGTAPNTEAFF
TGTGCCAGCGGGATCCTACTAGGGACAGCTCCAAACACTGAAGCTTTCTTT
>TRBD1|TRBV5-6|TRBJ1-4|NA
CASSLKVRGLGNEKLFF
TGTGCCAGCAGCTTGAAGGTCAGGGGGCTTGGTAATGAAAAACTGTTTTTT
>TRBD2|TRBV4-1|TRBJ2-1|NA
CASSQEGTSGAYNEQFF
TGCGCCAGCAGCCAAGAGGGGACTAGCGGGGCCTACAATGAGCAGTTCTTC
>TRBD2|TRBV30|TRBJ2-2|NA
CAWSSGGGWRSGELFF
TGTGCCTGGAGTTCCGGGGGGGGTTGGAGGTCCGGGGAGCTGTTTTTT
>NA|TRBV19|TRBJ1-4|NA
CASSGKGDGYEKLFF
TGTGCCAGTAGTGGAAAGGGGGATGGTTATGAAAAACTGTTTTTT
>NA|TRBV4-3|TRBJ1-5|NA
CASSQGGRNNQPQHF
TGCGCCAGCAGCCAAGGGGGCAGAAACAATCAGCCCCAGCATTTT
>TRBD2|TRBV7-8|TRBJ2-5|NA
CASSLNRAGGETQYF
TGTGCCAGCAGCTTAAATCGGGCGGGGGGAGAGACCCAGTACTTC
>TRBD1|TRBV6-5|TRBJ1-1|NA
CASSSDRGMNTEAFF
TGTGCCAGCAGTTCGGACAGGGGGATGAACACTGAAGCTTTCTTT
>NA|TRBV4-3|TRBJ1-2|NA
CASSQGVRDAYYGYTF
TGCGCCAGCAGCCAAGGCGTGCGGGACGCATACTATGGCTACACCTTC
>TRBD1|TRBV28|TRBJ1-2|NA
CASIRPGQGSYGYTF
TGTGCCAGCATTAGACCGGGACAGGGATCCTATGGCTACACCTTC
>NA|TRBV7-8|TRBJ2-7|NA
CASTFNRVYEQYF
TGTGCCAGCACATTTAACAGGGTCTACGAGCAGTACTTC
>NA|TRBV19|TRBJ1-1|NA
CASSTYSVNTEAFF
TGTGCCAGTAGTACCTATTCCGTGAACACTGAAGCTTTCTTT
>NA|TRBV4-2|TRBJ1-3|NA
CASSQGGYSGNTIYF
TGTGCCAGCAGCCAAGGAGGGTACTCTGGAAACACCATATATTTT
>NA|TRBV2|TRBJ1-5|NA
CASRAQDDTNQPQHF
TGTGCCAGCAGGGCCCAAGATGACACGAATCAGCCCCAGCATTTT
>NA|TRBV5-4|TRBJ2-5|NA
CASSPTGQWEETQYF
TGTGCCAGCAGTCCCACCGGACAGTGGGAAGAGACCCAGTACTTC
>NA|TRBV5-1|TRBJ2-1|NA
CASSLVAGQYNEQFF
TGCGCCAGCAGCTTGGTGGCGGGGCAATACAATGAGCAGTTCTTC
>TRBD1|TRBV6-5|TRBJ1-1|NA
CASSPRTGGNTEAFF
TGTGCCAGCAGTCCCAGGACAGGGGGCAACACTGAAGCTTTCTTT
>TRBD1|TRBV2|TRBJ1-2|NA
CASSPGQGAYGYTF
TGTGCCAGCAGTCCCGGACAGGGGGCGTATGGCTACACCTTC
>TRBD2|TRBV3-1/TRBV3-2|TRBJ2-7|NA
CASNPSGGYYEQYF
TGTGCCAGCAACCCTAGCGGGGGGTACTACGAGCAGTACTTC
>NA|TRBV11-2|TRBJ2-7|NA
CASSQGGPQYF
TGTGCCAGCAGCCAGGGTGGACCCCAGTACTTC
>TRBD1|TRBV9|TRBJ1-5|NA
CASSGTGYSNQPQHF
TGTGCCAGCAGCGGGACAGGGTATAGCAATCAGCCCCAGCATTTT
>TRBD1|TRBV9|TRBJ1-4|NA
CASSLAGTDNEKLFF
TGTGCCAGCAGCCTAGCCGGGACAGATAATGAAAAACTGTTTTTT
>TRBD1|TRBV4-1|TRBJ2-1|NA
CASSHLGQAAYNEQFF
TGCGCCAGCAGCCACCTGGGACAGGCCGCCTACAATGAGCAGTTCTTC
>TRBD1|TRBV6-2/TRBV6-3|TRBJ1-6|NA
CASSFPRDRAKMNSPLHF
TGTGCCAGCAGTTTTCCCCGAGACAGGGCGAAGATGAATTCACCCCTCCACTTT
>NA|TRBV4-3|TRBJ2-1|NA
CASSQDQFRTAYNEQFF
TGCGCCAGCAGCCAAGATCAATTTCGGACAGCTTACAATGAGCAGTTCTTC
>TRBD1|TRBV4-3|TRBJ2-7|NA
CASSQKDLTGGPYEQYF
TGCGCCAGCAGCCAGAAAGACTTGACAGGGGGCCCCTACGAGCAGTACTTC
>NA|TRBV9|TRBJ2-7|NA
CASSVGLGLGGTYEQYF
TGTGCCAGCAGCGTAGGATTGGGTCTGGGGGGAACCTACGAGCAGTACTTC
>NA|TRBV4-3|TRBJ2-5|NA
CASSQDSGVTTQYF
TGCGCCAGCAGCCAAGACTCAGGGGTGACGACCCAGTACTTC
>TRBD1|TRBV7-9|TRBJ1-1|NA
CASSLQGTGGEAFF
TGTGCCAGCAGCTTACAGGGGACAGGGGGCGAGGCTTTCTTT
>NA|TRBV4-3|TRBJ2-2|few
CASSRTALNTGELFF
TGCGCCAGCAGCCGGACAGCGTTAAACACCGGGGAGCTGTTTTTT
>TRBD2|TRBV3-1/TRBV3-2|TRBJ2-4|NA
CASSQDTSGGPRAKNIQYF
TGTGCCAGCAGCCAAGACACTAGCGGGGGCCCGAGGGCCAAAAACATTCAGTACTTC
>NA|TRBV4-1|TRBJ1-2|NA
CASSQVKTVYGYTF
TGCGCCAGCAGCCAAGTCAAGACAGTCTATGGCTACACCTTC
>NA|TRBV2|TRBJ1-3|NA
CASSTAGSGNTIYF
TGTGCCAGCAGTACCGCCGGGTCCGGAAACACCATATATTTT
>NA|TRBV5-4|TRBJ2-4|NA
CASSLGPSGAAKNIQYF
TGTGCCAGCAGCCTCGGGCCCTCAGGGGCGGCCAAAAACATTCAGTACTTC
>NA|TRBV2|TRBJ2-1|NA
CASSEARAHSGNEQFF
TGTGCCAGCAGTGAAGCGAGGGCCCACTCGGGCAATGAGCAGTTCTTC
>NA|TRBV9|TRBJ2-5|NA
CASSVFPQETQYF
TGTGCCAGCAGCGTATTCCCGCAAGAGACCCAGTACTTC
>TRBD2|TRBV6-2/TRBV6-3|TRBJ2-7|NA
CASSRGGNYEQYF
TGTGCCAGCAGTCGCGGGGGGAACTACGAGCAGTACTTC
>NA|TRBV2|TRBJ1-5|NA
CASKGVSGNQPQHF
TGTGCCAGCAAGGGGGTCTCGGGCAATCAGCCCCAGCATTTT
>TRBD1|TRBV29-1|TRBJ2-7|NA
CSVGDRAYEQYF
TGCAGCGTTGGGGACAGGGCCTACGAGCAGTACTTC
>NA|TRBV5-1|TRBJ2-5|NA
CASSPILGQNQETQYF
TGCGCCAGCAGCCCCATCCTGGGCCAGAACCAAGAGACCCAGTACTTC
>NA|TRBV2|TRBJ2-2|NA
CASSLTGSTGELFF
TGTGCCAGCAGTCTGACAGGTTCTACCGGGGAGCTGTTTTTT
>TRBD1|TRBV6-6|TRBJ2-7|NA
CASSTGTALYEQYF
TGTGCCAGCAGTACCGGGACAGCTCTTTACGAGCAGTACTTC